A single sample gave rise to the 8 T cell receptor beta chains below, sequenced in a study of T cell changes during pregnancy in multiple sclerosis. Measured with immunoSEQ multiplex PCR; TCRdb has only the in-frame clones, and not every one. The sample yields about 110,000 clones, approximately 91% seen once. The input for sequencing was peripheral blood, taken after pregnancy. The receptor source for this set is a female donor with multiple sclerosis, enrolled in a pregnancy study.

This sequence joins TRBV7-2 and TRBJ1-1, with a possible D match to TRBD1 (5 bases). CDR1 and CDR2 (germline): SGHTA, FQGNSA. V was trimmed by 0 bases and J by 3 bases, leaving 14 bases between them. This CDR3 region has 16 residues. CDR3 region: CASSLADFWGDTEAFF. In DNA, the CDR3 is TGTGCCAGCAGCTTAGCGGACTTTTGGGGGGACACTGAAGCTTTCTTT.

The chain is built from TRBV4-2 and TRBJ1-6; 7 positions match TRBD1. The V gene end was trimmed by 1 base and the J gene end by 10 bases; junction bases not matched to a gene: 7. There are 15 residues in the CDR3. Germline lookup yields CDR1 LGHNA and CDR2 YNFKEQ. CDR3 bases: TGTGCCAGCAGCCAAGCCGGCCAGGGGGTCTCACCCCTCCACTTT. Protein sequence: CASSQAGQGVSPLHF.

The chain is built from TRBV13 and TRBJ2-7, with 9 bases matching TRBD1. The CDR3 contains 16 residues. J lost 6 bases, V lost 6 bases, and 15 bases had no gene match. Germline CDR1 reads PRHDT; CDR2 reads FYEKMQ (reference sequence). CDR3 coding DNA: TGTGCCAGCAGGGGGAATCCGGGACAGGGTACCGTCGAGCAGTACTTC. This sequence encodes CASRGNPGQGTVEQYF.

The CDR3 DNA sequence: TGTGCCAGTAAAGCAAGGGGGCGCCCCATTGTTACTGAAGCTTTCTTT. The encoded protein is CASKARGRPIVTEAFF. The chain has TRBV19 and TRBJ1-1, with 7 bases lining up with TRBD1. The CDR3 runs to 16 residues. The ends lost 7 bases at V and 5 bases at J; junction bases unmatched: 16. Germline V gene data show CDR1 as LNHDA and CDR2 as SQIVND (reference sequence).

V and J are TRBV11-2 and TRBJ1-2; TRBD1 matches at 7 bases. The CDR3 is 15 residues long. The J segment lost 2 bases and the V segment lost 5 bases, leaving 8 bases of the junction unmatched. CDR1 and CDR2 from the germline V gene are SGHAT and FQNNGV. Written as DNA, the CDR3 is TGTGCCAGCAGCAAAACTACGACAGGGAACTATGGCTACACCTTC. Translating gives CASSKTTTGNYGYTF.

The chain employs TRBV6-5 and TRBJ1-1, with D possibly being TRBD1 (6 bases). Germline CDR1 MNHEY, CDR2 SVGAGI. V lost 7 bases to trimming and J lost 5 bases, with 8 bases between them. This CDR3 is 11 amino acids long. The CDR3 bases are TGTGCCAGCACTAGGGGGACTGAAGCTTTCTTT. Translated, it gives CASTRGTEAFF.

V is TRBV11-2 and J is TRBJ2-7; 7 bases agree with TRBD1. The CDR3 covers 14 residues. Germline V lookup: CDR1 SGHAT, CDR2 FQNNGV. J was trimmed by 6 bases and V by 4 bases; bases with no gene match: 9. The CDR3 loop reads CASSSLTGKSEQYF. In DNA, the CDR3 is TGTGCCAGCAGCTCTTTGACAGGGAAAAGCGAGCAGTACTTC.

The chain employs TRBV2 and TRBJ1-1; D remains unclear. CDR3 length: 11 amino acids. With 3 bases removed from V and 6 bases from J, the gap between germline ends came to 5 bases. The germline gives CDR1 SNHLY, CDR2 FYNNEI. CDR3 loop: CASSDPAEAFF. CDR3 sequence (DNA): TGTGCCAGCAGTGACCCCGCTGAAGCTTTCTTT.